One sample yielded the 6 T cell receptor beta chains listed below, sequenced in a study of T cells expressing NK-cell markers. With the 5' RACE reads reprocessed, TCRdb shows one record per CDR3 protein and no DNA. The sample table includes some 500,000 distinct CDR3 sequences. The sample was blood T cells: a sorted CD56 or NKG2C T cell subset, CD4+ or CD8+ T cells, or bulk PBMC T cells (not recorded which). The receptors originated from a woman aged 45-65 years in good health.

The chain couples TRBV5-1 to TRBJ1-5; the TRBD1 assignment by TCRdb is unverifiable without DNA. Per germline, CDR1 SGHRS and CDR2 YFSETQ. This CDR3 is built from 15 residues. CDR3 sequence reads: CASSLLGQFWQPQHF.

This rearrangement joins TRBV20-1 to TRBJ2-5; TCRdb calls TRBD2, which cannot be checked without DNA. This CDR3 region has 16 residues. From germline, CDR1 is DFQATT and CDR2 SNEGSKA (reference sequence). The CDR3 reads CSAWGFSGISAETQYF.

CDR3 sequence: CATSRSGGNYEQYF. V and J are TRBV15 and TRBJ2-7; TCRdb's assignment of TRBD2 cannot be checked, as there is no DNA. CDR3 length equals 14 residues. The germline CDR1 and CDR2 sequences are LNHNV and YYDKDF (reference sequence).

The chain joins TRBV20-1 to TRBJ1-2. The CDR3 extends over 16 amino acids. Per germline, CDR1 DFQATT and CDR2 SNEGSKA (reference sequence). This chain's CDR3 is CSARLLFLDNDYGYTF.

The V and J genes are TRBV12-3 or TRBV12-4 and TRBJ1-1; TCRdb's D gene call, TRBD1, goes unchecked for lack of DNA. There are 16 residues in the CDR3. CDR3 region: CASSLLNTTGYTEAFF.

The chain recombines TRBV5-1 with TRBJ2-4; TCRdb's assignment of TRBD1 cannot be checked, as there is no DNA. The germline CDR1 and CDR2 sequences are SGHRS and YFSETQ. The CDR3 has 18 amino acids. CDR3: CASSLASRGPGAKNIQYF.